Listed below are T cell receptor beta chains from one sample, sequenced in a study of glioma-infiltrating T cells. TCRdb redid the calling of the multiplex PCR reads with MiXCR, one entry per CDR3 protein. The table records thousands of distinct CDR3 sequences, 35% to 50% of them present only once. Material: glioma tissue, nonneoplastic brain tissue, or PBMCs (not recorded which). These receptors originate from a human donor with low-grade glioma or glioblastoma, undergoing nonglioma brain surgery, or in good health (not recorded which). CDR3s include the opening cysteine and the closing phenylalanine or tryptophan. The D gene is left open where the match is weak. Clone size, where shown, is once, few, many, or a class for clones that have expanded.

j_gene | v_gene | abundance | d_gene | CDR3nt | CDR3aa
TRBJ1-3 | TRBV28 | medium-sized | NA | TGTGCCAGCAGTTTAACCCGGGCTGGAAACACCATATATTTT | CASSLTRAGNTIYF
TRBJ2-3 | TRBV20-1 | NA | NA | TGCAGTGCTACAGGAAACACAGATACGCAGTATTTT | CSATGNTDTQYF
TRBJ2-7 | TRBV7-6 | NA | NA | TGTGCCCGCAGCTTACCCGGGGCCCGTTCTGCCGAGCCGTACTTC | CARSLPGARSAEPYF
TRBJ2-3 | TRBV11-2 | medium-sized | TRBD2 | TGTGCCAGCAGCTTAACTAGCGCGTCGTATGATACGCAGTATTTT | CASSLTSASYDTQYF
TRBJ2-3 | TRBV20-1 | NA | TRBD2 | TGCAGTGCTAGAGATATTGGGACTAGCGGCTACAATGAGCAGTATTTT | CSARDIGTSGYNEQYF
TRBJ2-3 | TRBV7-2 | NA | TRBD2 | TGTGCCAGCAGCTTTAGCGGGATTGTGTCCACAGATACGCAGTATTTT | CASSFSGIVSTDTQYF
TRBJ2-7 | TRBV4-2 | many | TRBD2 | TGTGCCAGCAGCCAACTAGCGGGGGCTCTCGGCGAGCAGTACTTC | CASSQLAGALGEQYF
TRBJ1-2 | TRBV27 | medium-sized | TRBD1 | TGTGCCAGCAGTTTTCAACCGGGACAGGGGAGTAGCTACACCTTC | CASSFQPGQGSSYTF
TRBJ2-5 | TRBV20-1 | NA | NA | TGCAGTGCTAGAGATGCTGCTTTCGAAGAGACCAAGTACTTC | CSARDAAFEETKYF
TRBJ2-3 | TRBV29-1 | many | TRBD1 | TGCAGCGTCGCCGGGACAGGGGGTCTCAAGACAGATACGCAGTATTTT | CSVAGTGGLKTDTQYF
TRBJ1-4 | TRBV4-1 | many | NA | TGCGCCAGCAGCCTGGGCCAAGGACCTAATGAAAAACTGTTTTTT | CASSLGQGPNEKLFF
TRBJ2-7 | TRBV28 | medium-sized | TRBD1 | TGTGCCAGCAGTCGGTCGGGACAGGTACGCGAGCAGTACTTC | CASSRSGQVREQYF
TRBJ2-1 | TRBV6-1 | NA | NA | TGTGCCAGCAGGTCGGGACCGCACGTCGAGCAGTTCTTC | CASRSGPHVEQFF
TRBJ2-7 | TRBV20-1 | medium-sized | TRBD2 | TGCAGTGCTAATGGACTAGCGGATTTAGAGCAGTACTTC | CSANGLADLEQYF
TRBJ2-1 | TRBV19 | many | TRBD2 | TGTGCCAGTGGCACTCAACTAGCGGGAGCGCCGAGCTCCTACAATGAGCAGTTCTTC | CASGTQLAGAPSSYNEQFF
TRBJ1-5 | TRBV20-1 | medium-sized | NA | TGCAGTGCTAGAGGTCCGGGACTGACAAATCAGCCCCAGCATTTT | CSARGPGLTNQPQHF
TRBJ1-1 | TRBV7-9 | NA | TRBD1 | TGTGCCTCCCATGCAGGGGGCTTTGAAGCTTTCTTT | CASHAGGFEAFF
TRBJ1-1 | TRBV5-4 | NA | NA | TGTGCCAGCAGCTTGGAGCCAGACAGGTCCCTTGAAGCTTTCTTT | CASSLEPDRSLEAFF
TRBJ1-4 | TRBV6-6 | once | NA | TGTGCCAGCAGCTCGGGGGGTGAAAAACTGTTTTTT | CASSSGGEKLFF
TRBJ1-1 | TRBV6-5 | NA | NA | TGTGCCAGCAGTTTGATGGGTAATGAAGCTTTCTTT | CASSLMGNEAFF
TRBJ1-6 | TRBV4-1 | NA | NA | TGCGCCAGCAGCCTCACTTCTCGGGACCCCCCATCACCCCTCCACTTT | CASSLTSRDPPSPLHF
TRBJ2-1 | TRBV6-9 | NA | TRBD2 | TGTGCCAGCAGTTATACGGGGGGAACCTACAATGAGCAGTTCTTC | CASSYTGGTYNEQFF
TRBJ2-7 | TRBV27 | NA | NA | TGTGCCAGCGGTTACGGGCGGTGGGCCGAGCAGTACTTC | CASGYGRWAEQYF
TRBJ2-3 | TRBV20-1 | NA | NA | TGCAGTGCTAGCCTAATACTAGGCTCTAGCACAGATACGCAGTATTTT | CSASLILGSSTDTQYF
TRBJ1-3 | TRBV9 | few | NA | TGTGCCAGCAGCGTAGATGGAATCTTTGGAAACACCATATATTTT | CASSVDGIFGNTIYF
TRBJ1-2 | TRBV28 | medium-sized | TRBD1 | TGTGCCAGCAGTTTGGGACAGAACTATGGCTACACCTTC | CASSLGQNYGYTF
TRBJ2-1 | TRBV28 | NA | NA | TGTGCCAGCAGTTTCACCCGGGGACCCTACAATGAGCAGTTCTTC | CASSFTRGPYNEQFF
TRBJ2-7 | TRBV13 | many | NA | TGTGCCAGCAGCTTCATTGGCCGCTACGAGCAGTACTTC | CASSFIGRYEQYF
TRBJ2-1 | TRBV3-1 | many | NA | TGTGCCAGCAGCCAAGGGACATCGACCTACAATGAGCAGTTCTTC | CASSQGTSTYNEQFF
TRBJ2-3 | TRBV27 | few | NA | TGTGCCAGCAGTTTATCGCTGGACACTGTCGCACTGCAGTATTTT | CASSLSLDTVALQYF
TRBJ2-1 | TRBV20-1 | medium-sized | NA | TGCAGTGCTAGTATAATTGGGGGAGCCCTCAATGAGCAGTTCTTC | CSASIIGGALNEQFF
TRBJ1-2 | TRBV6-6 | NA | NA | TGTGCCAGCAGTGCCACAGAGCTCTATGGCTACACCTTC | CASSATELYGYTF
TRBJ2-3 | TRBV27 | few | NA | TGTGCCAGCAGTTCCGGGACGAGGGTCGCAGATACGCAGTATTTT | CASSSGTRVADTQYF
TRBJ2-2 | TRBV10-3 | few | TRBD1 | TGTGCCACCGGGGGACAGGGCCAGGACACCGGGGAGCTGTTTTTT | CATGGQGQDTGELFF
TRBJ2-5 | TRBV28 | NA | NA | TGTGCCAGCAGTTTCCCGATGGTAGGCCAATTCCAAGAGACCCAGTACTTC | CASSFPMVGQFQETQYF
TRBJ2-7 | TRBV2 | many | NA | TGTGCCAGCAGAGGGGACTCCGGTTCCTACGAGCAGTACTTC | CASRGDSGSYEQYF
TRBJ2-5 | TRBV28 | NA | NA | TGTGCCAGCAGTTTCACCCGGGGAGGCGAATTCCAAGAGACCCAGTACTTC | CASSFTRGGEFQETQYF
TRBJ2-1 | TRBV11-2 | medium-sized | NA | TGTGCCAGCAGCTTAGATGCCGACAGCAATGAGCAGTTCTTC | CASSLDADSNEQFF
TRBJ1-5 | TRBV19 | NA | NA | TGTGCCAGTAGTCCTACCCAGACAGGCCGGGGCCGACAGCCCCAGCATTTT | CASSPTQTGRGRQPQHF
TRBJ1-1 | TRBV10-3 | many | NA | TGTGCCATCAGGAACGACAGATCCGAAGTAGAAGCTTTCTTT | CAIRNDRSEVEAFF
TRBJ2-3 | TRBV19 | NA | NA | TGTGCTAGTAGCCTTAGCGGTTCCACAGATACGCAGTATTTT | CASSLSGSTDTQYF
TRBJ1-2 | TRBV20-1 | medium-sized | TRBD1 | TGCAGTGCTAGAGGGAACAGGGGTTTCTACGGCTACACCTTC | CSARGNRGFYGYTF
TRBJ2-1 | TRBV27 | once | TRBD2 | TGTGCCATATCGACTAGCGCCAGATACAATGAGCAGTTCTTC | CAISTSARYNEQFF
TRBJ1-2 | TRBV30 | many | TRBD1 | TGTGCCTGCCAAGGGACAGGGAACTATGGCTACACCTTC | CACQGTGNYGYTF
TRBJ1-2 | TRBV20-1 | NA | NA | TGCAGTGCTAGCATCCGGGTTGACTATGGCTACACCTTC | CSASIRVDYGYTF
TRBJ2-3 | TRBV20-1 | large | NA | TGCAGTGCAAAAAAGCTGGATTCGGGAGATACGCAGTATTTT | CSAKKLDSGDTQYF
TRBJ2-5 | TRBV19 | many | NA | TGTGCCAGTAGTATAGATCACGGGCTCCGACAAGAGACCCAGTACTTC | CASSIDHGLRQETQYF